What follows describes a single T cell receptor (beta chain). The antigen is unknown. The CDR3 covers 17 residues. Germline V gene data show CDR1 as DFQATT and CDR2 as SNEGSKA (reference sequence). V shed 3 bases, J shed 5 bases, and the junction held 13 bases outside the gene matches. These data belong to a study of CD8 T cells in Susac syndrome. Study information: Among the Susac syndrome patients who underwent sequencing, roughly six had clinically active disease, while fewer than ten of them were in remission.

Reverse transcription of roughly 0.5 to 1 ug RNA was carried out with random hexamers. Amplification of TCR beta CDR3 across 54 Vbeta and 13 Jbeta was performed with immunoSEQ multiplex PCR. TCRdb called the immunoSEQ multiplex PCR reads again in MiXCR, with one record for every CDR3 protein. The table lists roughly 110,000 distinct CDR3 sequences, around 94% of them singletons. Findings of the study overall: Total CD8+ and CD8+ TEMRA repertoires contained 15 to 20 and five Susac-specific public clones, respectively.

V gene TRBV20-1 combines with J gene TRBJ1-6, with TRBD1 matching over 7 bases. The origin of this receptor is a human donor with Susac syndrome. The sequenced material came from CD8+ T cells from PBMCs. The CDR3: CSARPPRDGTDNSPLHF. CDR3 DNA sequence: TGCAGTGCTAGGCCCCCCCGCGACGGGACAGATAATTCACCCCTCCACTTT.